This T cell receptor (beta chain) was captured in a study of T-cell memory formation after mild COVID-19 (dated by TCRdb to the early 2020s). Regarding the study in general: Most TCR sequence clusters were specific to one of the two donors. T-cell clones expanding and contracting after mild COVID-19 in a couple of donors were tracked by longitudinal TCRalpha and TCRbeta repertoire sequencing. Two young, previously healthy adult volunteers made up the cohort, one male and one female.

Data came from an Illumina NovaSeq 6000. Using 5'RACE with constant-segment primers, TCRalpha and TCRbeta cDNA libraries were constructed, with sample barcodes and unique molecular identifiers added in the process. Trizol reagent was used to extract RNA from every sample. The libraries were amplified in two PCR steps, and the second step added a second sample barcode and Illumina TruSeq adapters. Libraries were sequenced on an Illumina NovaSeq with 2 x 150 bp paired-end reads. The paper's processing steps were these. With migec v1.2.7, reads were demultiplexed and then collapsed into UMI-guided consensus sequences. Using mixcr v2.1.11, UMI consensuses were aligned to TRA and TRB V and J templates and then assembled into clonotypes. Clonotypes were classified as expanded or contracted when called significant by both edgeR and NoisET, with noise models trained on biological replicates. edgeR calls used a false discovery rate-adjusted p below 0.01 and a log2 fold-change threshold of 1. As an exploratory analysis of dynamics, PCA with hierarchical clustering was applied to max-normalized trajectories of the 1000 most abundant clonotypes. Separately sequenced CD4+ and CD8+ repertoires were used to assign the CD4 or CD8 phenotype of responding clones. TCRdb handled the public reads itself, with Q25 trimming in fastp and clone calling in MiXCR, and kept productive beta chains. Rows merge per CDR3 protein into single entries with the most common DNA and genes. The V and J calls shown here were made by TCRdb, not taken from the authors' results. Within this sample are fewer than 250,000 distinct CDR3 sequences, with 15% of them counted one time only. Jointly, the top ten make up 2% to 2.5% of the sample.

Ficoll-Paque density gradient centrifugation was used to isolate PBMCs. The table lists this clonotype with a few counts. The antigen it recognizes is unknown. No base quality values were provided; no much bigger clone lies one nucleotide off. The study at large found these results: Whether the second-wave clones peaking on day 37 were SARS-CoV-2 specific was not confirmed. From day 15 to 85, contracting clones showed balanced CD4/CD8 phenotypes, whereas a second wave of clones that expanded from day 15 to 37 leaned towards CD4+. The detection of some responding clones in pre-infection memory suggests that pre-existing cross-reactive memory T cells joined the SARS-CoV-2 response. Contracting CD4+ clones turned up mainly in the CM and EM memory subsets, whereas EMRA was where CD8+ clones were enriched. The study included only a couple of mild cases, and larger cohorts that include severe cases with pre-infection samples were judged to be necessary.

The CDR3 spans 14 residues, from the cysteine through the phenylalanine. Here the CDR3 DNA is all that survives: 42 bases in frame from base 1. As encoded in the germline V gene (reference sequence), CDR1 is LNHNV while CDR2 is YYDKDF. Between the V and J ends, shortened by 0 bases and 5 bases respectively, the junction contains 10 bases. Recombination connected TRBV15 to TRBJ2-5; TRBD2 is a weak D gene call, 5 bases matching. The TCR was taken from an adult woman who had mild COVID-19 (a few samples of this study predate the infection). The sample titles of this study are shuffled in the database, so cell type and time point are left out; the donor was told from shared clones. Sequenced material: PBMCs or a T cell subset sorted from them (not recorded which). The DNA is TGTGCCACCAGCAGAGATAACGGCGGGGAGACCCAGTACTTC. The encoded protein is CATSRDNGGETQYF.